This T cell receptor (beta chain) was profiled in a study of blood T cell repertoires in COVID-19. Study overall: Donors in the United States, Italy and Spain gave samples during acute or convalescent COVID-19. Sample material is recorded as cDNA or gDNA derived from T cells, B-cell-depleted T cells, or PBMCs.

Per the original methods: For nucleated cells, counts were estimated from reference gene primer amplification. Generated by immunoSEQ multiplex PCR, the TCRdb table keeps only in-frame clones and is missing some. That table furnishes V, J and clone size, whereas the DNA furnished D and trimming. The sample includes under 300,000 clones, approximately 90% seen only once; the top ten take 2% to 2.5%. V was shortened by 6 bases and J by 4 bases, with 13 bases between the two germline ends. CDR3 size: 13 residues. Germline-derived CDR1 and CDR2 are SGHRS and YFSETQ. The sequence came from a man aged 25-40 years who had recovered from COVID-19. Sequences were obtained from peripheral blood. This chain joins TRBV5-1 and TRBJ1-2; D is ambiguous. CDR3 DNA sequence: TGCGCCAGCACCCCCGAGGGTGGCTATGGCTACACCTTC. Its protein product is CASTPEGGYGYTF.